The clone carrying this T cell receptor beta chain came up a few times. No antigen is known for it. These data belong to a study of T cell repertoires in cytomegalovirus infection. The V segment lost 5 bases and the J segment 3 bases; nucleotides outside the gene matches: 6. Germline CDR1 is SGHVS and CDR2 is FQNEAQ. This CDR3 comprises 15 residues. A single record per CDR3 protein comes from TCRdb applying MiXCR to the reads. In the table there are 550,000 to 850,000 distinct CDR3 sequences, around 31% of which are singletons. This sequence originates from a human donor in good health (CMV status not recorded). Some clones in this sample may be carry-over from other donors' samples. Sample: cultured PBMCs, taken from culture after CMV antigen stimulation. V gene TRBV7-8 combines with J gene TRBJ2-7, with 11 bases lining up with TRBD2. The CDR3 protein is CASSHPGLAVYEQYF. CDR3 in DNA: TGTGCCAGCAGCCATCCGGGACTAGCGGTCTACGAGCAGTACTTC.